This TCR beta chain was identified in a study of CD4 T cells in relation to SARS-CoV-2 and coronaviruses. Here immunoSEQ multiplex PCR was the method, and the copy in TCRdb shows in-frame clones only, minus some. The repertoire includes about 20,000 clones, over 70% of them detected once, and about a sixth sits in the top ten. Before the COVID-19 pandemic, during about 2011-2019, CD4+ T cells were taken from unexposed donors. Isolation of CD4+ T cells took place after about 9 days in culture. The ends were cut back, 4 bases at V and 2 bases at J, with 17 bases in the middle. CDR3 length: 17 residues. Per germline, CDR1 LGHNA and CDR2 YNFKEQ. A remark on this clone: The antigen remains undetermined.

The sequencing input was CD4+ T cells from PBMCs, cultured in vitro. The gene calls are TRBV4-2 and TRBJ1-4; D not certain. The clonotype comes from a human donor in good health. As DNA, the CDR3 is TGTGCCAGCAGCCCGACCGCCACTCGGTTGACTAATGAAAAACTGTTTTTT. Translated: CASSPTATRLTNEKLFF.